The rows below give T cell receptor beta chains drawn from one sample of a study of CD8+ T cells in alopecia areata. Produced via immunoSEQ multiplex PCR; TCRdb's table is partial and in-frame only. The sample lists around 60,000 clones, roughly 40% occurring once. The sample comprised NKG2D-low CD8+ T cells sorted from blood. The receptor source for this set is a human donor with alopecia areata. Each CDR3 is given with its conserved first and last residue. The D gene is left open where the match is weak. The size of a clone is reported for some rows only, either as once, few or many, or as a class for expanded clones.

abundance,j_gene,v_gene,d_gene,CDR3aa,CDR3nt
once,TRBJ2-2,TRBV2,TRBD2,CASTAGGTGELFF,TGTGCCAGCACGGCGGGAGGTACCGGGGAGCTGTTTTTT
-,TRBJ2-5,TRBV7-9,TRBD1,CASTGNRGETQYF,TGTGCCAGCACCGGAAACAGGGGAGAGACCCAGTACTTC
few,TRBJ2-5,TRBV7-9,-,CASSLALRETQYF,TGTGCCAGCAGCTTAGCGCTTCGCGAGACCCAGTACTTC
-,TRBJ2-1,TRBV30,-,CAWRTGGEQFF,TGTGCCTGGAGGACAGGCGGTGAGCAGTTCTTC
few,TRBJ2-5,TRBV9,TRBD1,CASSEQGAKETQYF,TGTGCCAGCAGCGAACAGGGGGCGAAGGAGACCCAGTACTTC
few,TRBJ2-1,TRBV5-1,TRBD1,CASSADRGPGNEQFF,TGCGCCAGCAGCGCAGACAGGGGTCCGGGTAATGAGCAGTTCTTC
-,TRBJ2-3,TRBV4-1,-,CASSQSKGADTQYF,TGCGCCAGCAGCCAATCAAAGGGAGCAGATACGCAGTATTTT
-,TRBJ2-5,TRBV30,TRBD2,CAWSVLAGVLQETQYF,TGTGCCTGGAGTGTACTAGCGGGAGTGCTCCAAGAGACCCAGTACTTC
-,TRBJ1-2,TRBV29-1,-,CSGGSSNYGYTF,TGCAGCGGCGGTTCTAGTAACTATGGCTACACCTTC
-,TRBJ2-7,TRBV27,-,CASSLARSYEQYF,TGTGCCAGCAGTTTGGCCAGGTCCTACGAGCAGTACTTC
few,TRBJ2-2,TRBV7-9,-,CASSLLESGELFF,TGTGCCAGCAGCTTATTGGAGTCCGGGGAGCTGTTTTTT
few,TRBJ2-7,TRBV5-1,-,CASSLTGSGPSSYEQYF,TGCGCCAGCAGCTTGACAGGGTCGGGCCCTAGCTCCTACGAGCAGTACTTC
-,TRBJ2-7,TRBV5-6,TRBD2,CASSLPTSGDYEQYF,TGTGCCAGCAGCTTGCCGACTAGCGGGGACTACGAGCAGTACTTC
few,TRBJ1-2,TRBV29-1,-,CSVEDYETEPNYGYTF,TGCAGCGTTGAAGATTATGAGACAGAGCCTAACTATGGCTACACCTTC
few,TRBJ2-1,TRBV29-1,-,CSVETGSSYNEQFF,TGCAGCGTTGAAACAGGCAGCTCCTACAATGAGCAGTTCTTC
few,TRBJ1-1,TRBV10-3,-,CAISERTDTEAFF,TGTGCCATCAGTGAAAGAACAGACACTGAAGCTTTCTTT
-,TRBJ2-1,TRBV15,TRBD2,CATSLRSGGADEQFF,TGTGCCACCAGCCTAAGAAGCGGGGGGGCGGATGAGCAGTTCTTC
-,TRBJ1-1,TRBV7-8,-,CASSLGARDTEAFF,TGTGCCAGCAGCTTAGGGGCCAGGGACACTGAAGCTTTCTTT